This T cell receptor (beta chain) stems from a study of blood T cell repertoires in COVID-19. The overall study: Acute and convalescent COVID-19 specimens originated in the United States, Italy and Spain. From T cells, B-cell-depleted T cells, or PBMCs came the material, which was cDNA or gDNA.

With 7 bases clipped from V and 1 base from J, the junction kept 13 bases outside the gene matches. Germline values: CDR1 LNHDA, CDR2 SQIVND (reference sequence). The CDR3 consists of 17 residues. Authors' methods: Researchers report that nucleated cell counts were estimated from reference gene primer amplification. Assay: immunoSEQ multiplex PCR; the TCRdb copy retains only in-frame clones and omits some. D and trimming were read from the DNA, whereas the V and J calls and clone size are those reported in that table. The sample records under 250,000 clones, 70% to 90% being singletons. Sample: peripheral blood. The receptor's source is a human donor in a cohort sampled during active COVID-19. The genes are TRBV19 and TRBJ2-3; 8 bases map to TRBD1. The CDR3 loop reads CASTPIPGTGGTDTQYF. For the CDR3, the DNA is TGTGCCAGTACCCCTATTCCCGGGACAGGAGGCACAGATACGCAGTATTTT.